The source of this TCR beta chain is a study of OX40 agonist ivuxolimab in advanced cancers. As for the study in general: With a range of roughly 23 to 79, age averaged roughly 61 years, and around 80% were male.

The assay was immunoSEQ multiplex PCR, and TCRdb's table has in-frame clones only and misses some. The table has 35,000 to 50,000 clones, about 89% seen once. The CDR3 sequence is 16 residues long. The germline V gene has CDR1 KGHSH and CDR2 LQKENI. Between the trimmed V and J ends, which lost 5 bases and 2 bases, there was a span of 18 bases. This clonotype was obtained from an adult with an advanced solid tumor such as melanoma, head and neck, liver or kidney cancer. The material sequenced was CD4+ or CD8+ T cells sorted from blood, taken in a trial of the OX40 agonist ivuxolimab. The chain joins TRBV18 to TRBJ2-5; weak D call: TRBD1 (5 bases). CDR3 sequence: CASSAALGKGQETQYF. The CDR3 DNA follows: TGTGCCAGCTCAGCGGCTCTAGGGAAGGGGCAAGAGACCCAGTACTTC.